Here is one T cell receptor beta chain with its context. This sample stems from a study of blood T cell repertoires in COVID-19. Here immunoSEQ multiplex PCR was the method, and the copy in TCRdb shows in-frame clones only, minus some. The sample carries about 33,000 clones, 80% to 90% recorded once. J lost 5 bases, V lost 4 bases, and 11 bases had no gene match. Germline CDR1 is SGHKS and CDR2 is YYEKEE (reference sequence). The CDR3 sequence is 15 residues long. The sample consisted of peripheral blood. This chain uses TRBV5-5 with TRBJ2-5; 7 bases are shared with TRBD1. The receptor comes from a woman older than 75 with active or convalescent COVID-19. CDR3 coding DNA: TGTGCCAGCAGCCAGGGACAGTTATCAAGGGAGACCCAGTACTTC. This gives the protein CASSQGQLSRETQYF.